The rows below give T cell receptor beta chains drawn from one sample of a study of T-cell reconstitution after alpha-beta-depleted transplantation in children. MiXCR, run by TCRdb on the PCR reads, gives a single entry per CDR3 protein. The sample has approximately 980,000 distinct CDR3 sequences, roughly 29% seen once. The source material was PBMCs, mostly from graft donor cells, sampled 360 days after TCRalphabeta/CD19-depleted stem cell transplant. Receptors were obtained from a boy under two years old who had a stem cell transplant for SCID, so the T cells may come from the graft donor. CDR3s include the opening cysteine and the closing phenylalanine or tryptophan. A D gene is named only where the DNA matches it firmly. Clone size, where shown, is once, few, many, or a class for clones that have expanded.

>few|-|TRBJ2-1|TRBV28
TGTGCCAGCAGTTTAATCGAGGGTGAGCAGTTCTTC
CASSLIEGEQFF
>-|TRBD1|TRBJ2-6|TRBV4-2
TGTGCCAGCGCCCCCAGCTTCCGGACAGGGTGGTCTGGGGCCAACGTCCTGACTTTC
CASAPSFRTGWSGANVLTF
>-|-|TRBJ1-5|TRBV28
TGTGCCAGCAGTGCCGACTACAGGGCCGAGATTCAGCCCCAGCATTTT
CASSADYRAEIQPQHF
>few|-|TRBJ1-1|TRBV20-1
TGCAGTGCTAGAGATCTTTACACTGAAGCTTTCTTT
CSARDLYTEAFF
>-|-|TRBJ1-3|TRBV20-1
TGCAGTGCTACCTTCGGACTCTCTGGAAACACCATATATTTT
CSATFGLSGNTIYF
>-|-|TRBJ1-1|TRBV3-1
TGTGCCAGCAGCCCTGGGGGGCGTGGAGCTTTCTTT
CASSPGGRGAFF
>-|TRBD1|TRBJ2-7|TRBV5-1
TGCGCCAGCAGCTTTAGGGGACAGAATCCATTTATGGGGTACGAGCAGTACTTC
CASSFRGQNPFMGYEQYF
>-|-|TRBJ2-3|TRBV27
TGTGCCAGCAGTTCGGACAGTACTAGCACAGATACGCAGTATTTT
CASSSDSTSTDTQYF
>-|-|TRBJ2-7|TRBV20-1
TGCAGTGTTGTAGGGGAGAGCTCCTACGAGCAGTACTTC
CSVVGESSYEQYF
>-|TRBD2|TRBJ2-1|TRBV5-1
TGCGCCAGCCGGGACTACTACAATGAGCAGTTCTTC
CASRDYYNEQFF
>once|TRBD1|TRBJ2-1|TRBV6-5
TGTGCCAGCAGTTACGCCGGGACAGCGAACTCCTACAATGAGCAGTTCTTC
CASSYAGTANSYNEQFF
>-|TRBD1|TRBJ1-1|TRBV6-1
TGTGCCAGCAGCTCAGGGGGCGGGGGGAACACTGAACCTTTCTTT
CASSSGGGGNTEPFF
>few|TRBD1|TRBJ2-3|TRBV5-6
TGTGCCAGCAGCTTCGGCGCGACAGGGGTTACAGATACGCAGTATTTT
CASSFGATGVTDTQYF
>-|-|TRBJ1-1|TRBV27
TGTGCCAGCAGTCAATTCGGACGGTACACTGAAGCTTTCTTT
CASSQFGRYTEAFF
>-|TRBD1|TRBJ2-5|TRBV28
TGTGCCAGCACCTCGCAGGGGGCAGTAGAGACCCAGTACTTC
CASTSQGAVETQYF
>few|-|TRBJ2-2|TRBV12-3/TRBV12-4
TGTGCCAGCAGTTTAGTTAGAGGGTGGAAGCGAGACACCGGGGAGCTGTTTTTT
CASSLVRGWKRDTGELFF
>-|-|TRBJ2-3|TRBV20-1
TGCAGTGCCCTCCTCTCGCGGGTGTACACAGATACGCAGTATTTT
CSALLSRVYTDTQYF
>-|-|TRBJ2-3|TRBV5-1
TGCGCCAGCAGCTTGGAGCTCCCCAAGGGGGCAGATACGCAGTATTTT
CASSLELPKGADTQYF
>few|-|TRBJ2-1|TRBV6-5
TGTGCCAGCAGTTACTCCAGGGGGGGCTTCAGCTCCTACAATGAGCAGTTCTTC
CASSYSRGGFSSYNEQFF
>few|-|TRBJ2-1|TRBV20-1
TGCAGTGCTAGACCTTTCCAGGATGAGCAGTTCTTC
CSARPFQDEQFF
>-|-|TRBJ2-3|TRBV15
TGTGCCACCAGCAAAATTTCTACCCTACGGGGCACAGATACGCAGTATTTT
CATSKISTLRGTDTQYF
>-|-|TRBJ2-5|TRBV12-3/TRBV12-4
TGTGCCAGCAGTTCCCACAGGGTTTCCCAGTACTTC
CASSSHRVSQYF
>few|-|TRBJ2-1|TRBV9
TGTGCCAGCAGCGTAGTAGGATCCGGGGTTGAGCAGTTCTTC
CASSVVGSGVEQFF
>many|-|TRBJ1-2|TRBV5-6
TGTGCCAGCAGCTTGGATCAAAAAGGCAGCTATGGCTACACCTTC
CASSLDQKGSYGYTF
>-|-|TRBJ2-7|TRBV10-3
TGTGCCATCAAACGGACGGGGCCCACCTACGAGCAGTACTTC
CAIKRTGPTYEQYF
>few|-|TRBJ1-2|TRBV12-3/TRBV12-4
TGTGCCAGCAGTTTAGACATAGGAGCGGCGATCTATGGCTACACCTTC
CASSLDIGAAIYGYTF
>-|TRBD1|TRBJ2-7|TRBV20-1
TGCAGTGCTAGAGATGCCGGGACAGACTCCTACGAGCAGTACTTC
CSARDAGTDSYEQYF
>-|-|TRBJ1-2|TRBV12-3/TRBV12-4
TGTGCCAGCAGTTTCGGATTCGGCGGTAGCTTTAGCTACACCTTC
CASSFGFGGSFSYTF
>-|TRBD1|TRBJ1-2|TRBV6-1
TGTGCCAGTTCGACCCGGACAGGGAGCTATGGCTACACCTTC
CASSTRTGSYGYTF
>few|-|TRBJ2-1|TRBV28
TGTGCCAGCAGTTTAGGCCAGGGCCCCATCTATGAGCAGTTCTTC
CASSLGQGPIYEQFF
>-|-|TRBJ2-1|TRBV29-1
TGCAGCGTTGAAGACGCAGAGGGGGGCTACAATGAGCAGTTCTTC
CSVEDAEGGYNEQFF
>-|-|TRBJ2-6|TRBV24-1
TGTGCCACCAGTGACCCCTCTGGGGCCAACGTCCTGACTTTC
CATSDPSGANVLTF
>few|-|TRBJ2-5|TRBV6-2/TRBV6-3
TGTGCCAGCAGTTACTTCGACCTCCAAGAGACCCAGTACTTC
CASSYFDLQETQYF
>few|-|TRBJ1-3|TRBV7-9
TGTGCCAGCAGCCCTCCGCCAGGGGCGTTCGTAAACACCATATATTTT
CASSPPPGAFVNTIYF
>many|TRBD1|TRBJ2-4|TRBV15
TGTGCCACCAGCAGAGGGGACAGAAGCAGACGCGGAAACATTCAGTACTTC
CATSRGDRSRRGNIQYF
>many|-|TRBJ2-1|TRBV20-1
TGCAGTGCTAGAGGCTTCAATGAGCAGTTCTTC
CSARGFNEQFF
>-|TRBD1|TRBJ2-3|TRBV25-1
TGTGCCAGCAGTGTTTGGGACAGGGAAGATACGCAGTATTTT
CASSVWDREDTQYF
>few|TRBD2|TRBJ2-1|TRBV29-1
TGCAGCGTTGACCTAGCGGTAAATGAGCAGTTCTTC
CSVDLAVNEQFF
>-|-|TRBJ1-1|TRBV12-3/TRBV12-4
TGTGCCAGCAACCTCATTCCCGGTACTGAAGCTTTCTTT
CASNLIPGTEAFF
>-|-|TRBJ2-7|TRBV5-1
TGCGCCAGCAGCTTGGATATAGGGGTGCACGAGCAGTACTTC
CASSLDIGVHEQYF
>-|-|TRBJ2-1|TRBV4-1
TGCGCCAGCAGCCAAGTGTCAACAGGGTTTCCCTACAATGAGCAGTTCTTC
CASSQVSTGFPYNEQFF
>few|-|TRBJ2-1|TRBV7-9
TGTGCCAGCAGCTTGACCCTAGGTGAGCAGTTCTTC
CASSLTLGEQFF
>few|-|TRBJ2-7|TRBV20-1
TGCAGTGCTAGAGTCCTTACAGCCTACGAGCAGTACTTC
CSARVLTAYEQYF
>-|-|TRBJ1-3|TRBV28
TGTGCCAGCCGGACCTCCCCCGGGAACACCATATATTTT
CASRTSPGNTIYF
>-|TRBD1|TRBJ1-5|TRBV20-1
TGCAGTGCCCTGACAGGGGCCGATCAGCCCCAGCATTTT
CSALTGADQPQHF
>few|-|TRBJ1-5|TRBV12-3/TRBV12-4
TGTGCCAGCAGTTTAGTGGGGGTTCATGGTGGGGGCAATCAGCCCCAGCATTTT
CASSLVGVHGGGNQPQHF
>-|TRBD2|TRBJ2-5|TRBV20-1
TGCAGTGCTAGGCGGGGGGTTGCGGGAGAGACCCAGTACTTC
CSARRGVAGETQYF
>few|TRBD2|TRBJ2-1|TRBV5-1
TGCGCCAGCAGCTCCGACCGGGGACTAGCGGGGGGTGGAAGAGGTGAGCAGTTCTTC
CASSSDRGLAGGGRGEQFF
>few|-|TRBJ2-1|TRBV7-2
TGTGCCAGCAGCTTAGCTCAGCCGGGGCTCTCCTACAATGAGCAGTTCTTC
CASSLAQPGLSYNEQFF
>-|-|TRBJ1-1|TRBV15
TGTGCCACCAGCAGAGACTCGGACCCGGGTGAAGCTTTCTTT
CATSRDSDPGEAFF
>few|TRBD1|TRBJ1-3|TRBV12-3/TRBV12-4
TGTGCCAGCAGTTTACCGCAGGGGGCAGAAGGAAACACCATATATTTT
CASSLPQGAEGNTIYF
>few|-|TRBJ2-1|TRBV7-9
TGTGCCAGCAGCTTAGCCCAGGGGAGTTTTACCTACAATGAGCAGTTCTTC
CASSLAQGSFTYNEQFF
>once|-|TRBJ2-2|TRBV7-9
TGTGCCAGCAGCCCGCAGTTAACACCTAGAACCGGGGAGCTGTTTTTT
CASSPQLTPRTGELFF
>-|-|TRBJ1-2|TRBV6-1
TGTGCCAGCAGTGAAGCCTACCCTACAGTCTATGGCTACACCTTC
CASSEAYPTVYGYTF
>-|-|TRBJ2-3|TRBV5-1
TGCGCCAGCAGCTTGGGGTCGGACACAGATACGCAGTATTTT
CASSLGSDTDTQYF
>-|-|TRBJ2-6|TRBV4-1
TGCGCCAGCCGGAACCCCGGGGCCAACGTCCTGACTTTC
CASRNPGANVLTF